Shown below are 15 T cell receptor beta chains from a single sample sequenced in a study of cytomegalovirus exposure and HLA in healthy donors. Amplification used 60 Vbeta primers and 13 Jbeta primers. The table came from immunoSEQ multiplex PCR; TCRdb's copy has only in-frame clones and leaves some out. The table shows around 120,000 clones, with approximately 80% occurring only once. Sequenced material: PBMCs. These receptors came from a woman aged 40-49 years in good health and CMV-seronegative.

The rearrangement links TRBV6-5 to TRBJ2-2; 8 nucleotides match TRBD2. The V gene's germline CDR1 is MNHEY and CDR2 SVGAGI. The CDR3 length is 16 residues. The J segment lost 13 bases and the V segment lost 0 bases, leaving 13 bases of the junction unmatched. CDR3 loop: CASSYSTSGSKPGLFF. Here the CDR3 DNA reads TGTGCCAGCAGTTACTCCACCAGCGGGAGCAAACCCGGGCTGTTTTTT.

The rearrangement uses TRBV5-1 and TRBJ1-2; D is perhaps TRBD1 (6 bases). Per germline, CDR1 SGHRS and CDR2 YFSETQ. The CDR3 runs to 15 residues. Deletions cut 4 bases from V and 4 bases from J, with 17 bases between. The CDR3 DNA is TGCGCCAGCAGCGCCCCGGGACAAGCCGGCTATGGCTACACCTTC. Translation: CASSAPGQAGYGYTF. Together with reference TRBV5-1 and TRBJ1-2, the CDR3 gives the full variable domain: KAGVTQTPRYLIKTRGQQVTLSCSPISGHRSVSWYQQTPGQGLQFLFEYFSETQRNKGNFPGRFSGRQFSNSRSEMNVSTLELGDSALYLCASSAPGQAGYGYTFGSGTRLTVV.

There are many counts of this clone. CDR3 sequence: CASSEDLTGHSNQPQHF. In DNA, the CDR3 is TGTGCCAGCAGTGAAGATTTGACAGGGCATAGCAATCAGCCCCAGCATTTT. The chain couples TRBV6-1 to TRBJ1-5; 7 positions match TRBD1. The germline CDR1 and CDR2 sequences are MNHNS and SASEGT. The CDR3 consists of 17 residues. With V trimmed by 1 base and J by 0 bases, 6 bases remained unmatched.

This clone was seen only a few times. This chain links TRBV6-1 with TRBJ2-7, with unresolved D. This CDR3 region has 13 residues. Trimming stripped 7 bases from V and 4 bases from J, with 14 bases between. CDR1 is MNHNS and CDR2 is SASEGT in the germline V gene. The CDR3 DNA reads as TGTGCCAGCATTCGCCTAGTTGGGTACGAGCAGTACTTC. This translates into CASIRLVGYEQYF.

The table lists this clone with a few counts. The chain employs TRBV4-1 and TRBJ2-5, with 12 positions matching TRBD1. Judging by the DNA end, TRBJ2-7 fits better; the J call may be wrong. The CDR3 sequence is 17 residues long. CDR1 and CDR2 from the germline V gene are MGHRA and YSYEKL. The CDR3 coding sequence is TGCGCCAGCAGCCAAGGGATCCCGGGACAGGGGGCTTACGAGCAGTACTTC. This encodes CASSQGIPGQGAYEQYF.

This clone was observed a handful of times. This chain's CDR3 is CASSKTGMNTEAFF. CDR3 coding DNA: TGTGCCAGCAGCAAGACAGGGATGAACACTGAAGCTTTCTTT. The V gene is TRBV2, the J gene TRBJ1-1; 7 nucleotides line up with TRBD1. CDR3 size: 14 residues. V shed 6 bases, J shed 0 bases, and the junction held 4 bases outside the gene matches. CDR1 is SNHLY, CDR2 FYNNEI, per germline.

The rearrangement joins TRBV7-9 to TRBJ2-7; 9 nucleotides align to TRBD2. CDR3 length: 15 amino acids. V lost 4 bases and J lost 3; bases outside the gene matches: 7. Germline V gene lookup returns CDR1 SEHNR and CDR2 FQNEAQ (reference sequence). The CDR3 nucleotides read TGTGCCAGCAGCTCCCTGACTAGCGGCTACTACGAGCAGTACTTC. Its protein product is CASSSLTSGYYEQYF. Full variable domain (outside the CDR3, taken from reference TRBV7-9 and TRBJ2-7): DTGVSQNPRHKITKRGQNVTFRCDPISEHNRLYWYRQTLGQGPEFLTYFQNEAQLEKSRLLSDRFSAERPKGSFSTLEIQRTEQGDSAMYLCASSSLTSGYYEQYFGPGTRLTVT.

The V gene is TRBV29-1, the J gene TRBJ1-3; 9 nucleotides line up with TRBD1. Unmatched junction bases numbered 4, after V lost 6 bases and J lost 1 base. The germline gives CDR1 SQVTM, CDR2 ANQGSEA. CDR3 length: 14 amino acids. The CDR3 coding sequence is TGCAGCGTAAAACAGGGGGCTTCTGGAAACACCATATATTTT. Translation: CSVKQGASGNTIYF. The full variable domain, with the rest looked up from reference TRBV29-1 and TRBJ1-3, is SAVISQKPSRDICQRGTSLTIQCQVDSQVTMMFWYRQQPGQSLTLIATANQGSEATYESGFVIDKFPISRPNLTFSTLTVSNMSPEDSSIYLCSVKQGASGNTIYFGEGSWLTVV.

The chain joins TRBV27 to TRBJ2-7; 9 bases line up with TRBD1. CDR1 is MNHEY and CDR2 is SMNVEV in the germline V gene (reference sequence). This CDR3 is 16 amino acids long. Trimming at V came to 4 bases and at J to 3 bases, leaving 10 bases not matched to a gene. The CDR3 DNA sequence: TGTGCCAGCAGTTCAAGGGCCGGGACAGGGAACTACGAGCAGTACTTC. It translates to CASSSRAGTGNYEQYF.

Details on this clone: At the DNA level, this CDR3 is encoded by other sequences in the same sample as well. This sequence joins TRBV7-2 and TRBJ1-1, with D unclear. The ends were cut back, 0 bases at V and 1 base at J, with 9 bases in the middle. The germline V gene has CDR1 SGHTA and CDR2 FQGNSA. CDR3 length: 15 residues. The CDR3 loop reads CASSLASGGNTEAFF. In DNA form, the CDR3 reads TGTGCCAGCAGCTTAGCGTCAGGTGGGAACACTGAAGCTTTCTTT.

Ten or more counts support this clone. This sequence joins TRBV25-1 and TRBJ2-7; 9 positions agree with TRBD1. The CDR3 is 14 residues long. V lost 4 bases, J lost 3 bases, and 4 bases stayed unmatched. CDR1 and CDR2 from the germline V gene are MGHDK and SYGVNS. The CDR3: CASSGTGDSYEQYF. CDR3 coding DNA: TGTGCCAGCAGTGGGACAGGGGACAGCTACGAGCAGTACTTC.

The gene calls are TRBV6-5 and TRBJ2-3; weak D call: TRBD1 (5 bases). Trimming shortened V by 2 bases and J by 4 bases, and 16 bases separated the two germline ends. The CDR3 loop spans 16 amino acids. The germline V gene encodes CDR1 MNHEY and CDR2 SVGAGI. CDR3 DNA sequence: TGTGCCAGCAGTTACCGGGCCACAGGTCGCCCAGATACGCAGTATTTT. This codes for CASSYRATGRPDTQYF.

The chain links TRBV10-3 to TRBJ2-3; the match to TRBD2 covers 11 bases. Germline assignment: CDR1 ENHRY and CDR2 SYGVKD. The CDR3 has 15 amino acids. V lost 5 bases and J lost 3; bases outside the gene matches: 4. The CDR3 loop reads CAISTPSGRTDTQYF. DNA of the CDR3: TGTGCCATCAGTACGCCTAGCGGGAGGACAGATACGCAGTATTTT.

The CDR3 here is CASSNRGGISPLHF. CDR3 nucleotide sequence: TGTGCCAGCAGCAACAGGGGAGGTATTTCACCCCTCCACTTT. The chain employs TRBV5-6 and TRBJ1-6; 7 positions match TRBD1. The V and J ends lost 4 bases and 9 bases, in that order; junction bases with no gene match: 7. CDR1 is SGHDT, CDR2 YYEEEE, per germline. The CDR3 is 14 residues long.

This CDR3 reads CASSPQAKSSYEQYF. CDR3 bases: TGTGCCAGCTCACCTCAGGCGAAGAGCTCCTACGAGCAGTACTTC. The rearrangement uses TRBV18 and TRBJ2-5; D uncertain. With the DNA end fitting TRBJ2-7 better, the J assignment may be wrong. The germline V gene has CDR1 KGHSH and CDR2 LQKENI. This CDR3 has 15 amino acids.